The clone carrying this T cell receptor beta chain was seen just once. Relative to the germline gene, one junction end is altered; a read error may explain this. CDR1 is ENHRY, CDR2 SYGVKD, per germline. The CDR3 is 15 amino acids. These data belong to a study of tumor-infiltrating lymphocytes in primary liver carcinoma. Study summary: The patient group consisted of men and women aged 30 to 69 years.

The template, about 500 ng total RNA, yielded TCR beta cDNA made with a constant-region primer. It was through three nested multiplex PCR rounds of slightly modified ARM-PCR that TCR beta libraries arose. TRBV1-TRBV30 forward primers and a C-beta reverse primer were used in the first two PCR rounds, which each ran for about 10 cycles. TCRdb recomputed calls from the multiplex PCR reads with MiXCR, one row per CDR3 protein. The profile covers 20,000 or so distinct CDR3 sequences, with 80% appearing a single time and less than 40% taken by the ten largest. For each extraction, RNA and DNA were obtained together from about 20-30 mg of unsorted bulk tissue. Every tumor sample held more than 85% viable tumor cells.

The sequence was collected from a woman younger than 45 with primary liver carcinoma and hepatitis B virus infection. Sequencing was performed on liver tumor tissue from sampling region 2. Stated subset: tumor region T2, inferior pole. This chain uses TRBV10-3 with TRBJ2-5; no definite D call. The CDR3 region is CDISESATRQETQYF. In DNA form, the CDR3 reads TGTGACATCAGTGAGTCGGCCACCAGACAAGAGACCCAGTATTTC.